The clone carrying this T cell receptor beta chain has a handful of counts. This entry comes from a study of shared clonotypes between healthy human individuals. CD45RO-negative, CCR7-positively selected cells formed the naive CD8 fraction, excluding terminally differentiated effector memory CD45RA+ cells. This table comes from immunoSEQ multiplex PCR, and its TCRdb copy is limited to in-frame clones, with some not included. The sample shows some 740,000 clones, 92% of them seen only once. The germline V gene encodes CDR1 MNHNY and CDR2 SVGAGI (reference sequence). V was shortened by 4 bases and J by 0 bases, with 7 bases between the two germline ends. The CDR3 consists of 13 residues.

The chain links TRBV6-6 to TRBJ2-7; D is possibly TRBD2 (5 bases). Sequenced material: naive CD8+ T cells sorted from blood. The clonotype originates from a man aged 25 to 45 in good health. The CDR3 sequence is CASSSGISYEQYF. The CDR3 coding sequence is TGTGCCAGCAGTTCCGGGATCTCCTACGAGCAGTACTTC.